One and the same sample provided the 13 T cell receptor beta chains below, sequenced in a study of T cell changes during pregnancy in multiple sclerosis. Method: immunoSEQ multiplex PCR; TCRdb's copy keeps in-frame clones and lacks some. The sample consists of around 60,000 clones, around nine tenths of them appearing once. Specimen: peripheral blood, collected in the second trimester of pregnancy. These receptors came from a female donor with multiple sclerosis, enrolled in a pregnancy study.

The chain uses TRBV28 and TRBJ1-4; 9 bases are shared with TRBD1. From germline, CDR1 is MDHEN and CDR2 SYDVKM. V lost 5 bases, J lost 5 bases, and 15 bases stayed unmatched. This CDR3 has 18 residues. As DNA, the CDR3 is TGTGCCAGCAGTCCGTTACAAGGACAGGGGCGTGGGAATGAAAAACTGTTTTTT. Amino acids: CASSPLQGQGRGNEKLFF.

The chain has TRBV19 and TRBJ1-2, with D tentatively TRBD1 (6 bases). The germline V gene encodes CDR1 LNHDA and CDR2 SQIVND (reference sequence). Trimming took 5 bases from V and 4 from J, leaving 14 bases between them. CDR3 length: 14 residues. CDR3 sequence: CASSPTGIFYGYTF. CDR3 sequence (DNA): TGTGCCAGTAGTCCTACAGGGATTTTCTATGGCTACACCTTC.

The V gene is TRBV7-2, the J gene TRBJ1-2, with a tentative D call TRBD1 (6 bases). The CDR3 totals 14 residues. Trimming cost V 8 bases and J 4 bases, with 17 bases left between them. Germline CDR1 is SGHTA and CDR2 is FQGNSA. The CDR3 region is CASGEPTGRYGYTF. The CDR3 DNA is TGTGCCAGCGGCGAGCCGACAGGTCGCTATGGCTACACCTTC.

V and J are TRBV2 and TRBJ2-2; D possibly corresponds to TRBD2 (6 bases). From germline, CDR1 is SNHLY and CDR2 FYNNEI. Trimming pared 0 bases from V and 5 bases from J, leaving 10 bases between. The CDR3 is 15 residues long. The CDR3 DNA is TGTGCCAGCAGTGAAGCGGGGGACTTTACCGGGGAGCTGTTTTTT. It yields the protein CASSEAGDFTGELFF.

This clone has only one observation. The chain carries TRBV4-1 and TRBJ1-1; 8 bases are a match to TRBD1. CDR3 length equals 18 residues. Germline loops: CDR1 MGHRA, CDR2 YSYEKL. V trimming: 0 bases; J trimming: 6 bases; junction bases outside the gene matches: 15. The CDR3 DNA sequence: TGCGCCAGCAGCCAAGAGGCTCCCAACCAGGGGGCGAGGTCTGAAGCTTTCTTT. Its protein product is CASSQEAPNQGARSEAFF.

The chain carries TRBV14 and TRBJ2-5, with D possibly matching TRBD2 (6 bases). Trimming shortened V by 4 bases and J by 10 bases, and 13 bases separated the two germline ends. Germline-derived CDR1 and CDR2 are SGHDN and FVKESK. This CDR3 has 12 residues. CDR3 DNA: TGTGCCAGCAGCCCCGAAGGGACTGGCCAGTACTTC. It codes for CASSPEGTGQYF.

The rearrangement links TRBV28 to TRBJ2-5; the D gene is possibly TRBD2 (5 bases). Trimming removed 6 bases from V and 1 base from J, with 18 bases in between. The CDR3 totals 16 residues. Germline lookup yields CDR1 MDHEN and CDR2 SYDVKM. CDR3 in DNA: TGTGCCAGCAGCCCTATCGGAGGCAGCTTCCAAGAGACCCAGTACTTC. Protein product: CASSPIGGSFQETQYF.

CDR3 coding DNA: TGTGCCAGCAGCCTCGAGGGGACTACGAACTACGAGCAGTACTTC. Translating it yields CASSLEGTTNYEQYF. The chain links TRBV4-2 to TRBJ2-7; TRBD2 agrees at 7 bases. From germline, CDR1 is LGHNA and CDR2 YNFKEQ. The CDR3 is made up of 15 amino acids. V shed 4 bases, J shed 3 bases, and the junction held 9 bases outside the gene matches.

On this clone itself: Germline is not matched at one junction end, which may reflect a read error. This chain joins TRBV5-5 and TRBJ1-3; TRBD1 is a possible D gene (5 bases). In germline, CDR1 is SGHKS, CDR2 YYEKEE (reference sequence). The CDR3 is 14 amino acids. CDR3 sequence: CANSLAGPGNTIYF. As DNA, the CDR3 is TGTGCCAACAGCTTGGCAGGGCCTGGAAACACCATATATTTT.

V gene TRBV19 combines with J gene TRBJ1-4, with TRBD1 as a possible D gene (6 bases). Per germline, CDR1 LNHDA and CDR2 SQIVND (reference sequence). V was clipped by 9 bases and J by 8 bases, with 16 bases between them. This CDR3 has 13 residues. The DNA for the CDR3 is TGTGCCAGCCAGGACAGTTCTTACGAAAAACTGTTTTTT. Protein: CASQDSSYEKLFF. The full variable domain, with the rest looked up from reference TRBV19 and TRBJ1-4, is DGGITQSPKYLFRKEGQNVTLSCEQNLNHDAMYWYRQDPGQGLRLIYYSQIVNDFQKGDIAEGYSVSREKKESFPLTVTSAQKNPTAFYLCASQDSSYEKLFFGSGTQLSVL.

This chain uses TRBV11-2 with TRBJ1-2; D remains unclear. V shed 1 base and J shed 4 bases, with 16 bases lying between them. The CDR3 is 16 residues long. The germline V gene encodes CDR1 SGHAT and CDR2 FQNNGV. The CDR3 loop reads CASSLAPGGHSYGYTF. The CDR3 DNA is TGTGCCAGCAGCTTAGCCCCGGGAGGGCACAGCTATGGCTACACCTTC.

The chain uses TRBV4-2 and TRBJ2-3; TRBD2 aligns across 10 bases. V lost 3 bases to trimming and J lost 1 base; unmatched junction nucleotides: 4. The germline gives CDR1 LGHNA, CDR2 YNFKEQ. The CDR3 spans 16 residues. CDR3 DNA: TGTGCCAGCAGCCAGGCCGGACTAGCGGGCACAGATACGCAGTATTTT. This encodes CASSQAGLAGTDTQYF.

The rearrangement joins TRBV5-1 to TRBJ2-5; perhaps TRBD1 as D (6 bases). Germline lookup yields CDR1 SGHRS and CDR2 YFSETQ. V lost 2 bases and J lost 2, with 13 bases in between. This CDR3 is built from 15 residues. CDR3 nucleotides: TGCGCCAGCAGCTTTGGACAGATACTACAAGAGACCCAGTACTTC. This translates into CASSFGQILQETQYF.